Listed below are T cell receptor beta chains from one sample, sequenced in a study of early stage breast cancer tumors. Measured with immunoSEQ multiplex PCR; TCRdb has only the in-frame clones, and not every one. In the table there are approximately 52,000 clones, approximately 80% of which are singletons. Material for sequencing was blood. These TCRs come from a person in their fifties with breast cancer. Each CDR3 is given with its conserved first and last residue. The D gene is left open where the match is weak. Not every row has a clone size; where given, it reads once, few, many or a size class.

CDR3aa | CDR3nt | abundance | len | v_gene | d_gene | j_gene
CASSPGREGTQYF | TGTGCCAGCTCACCGGGAAGGGAGGGGACCCAGTACTTC | . | 13 | TRBV18 | TRBD2 | TRBJ2-5
CAISESWGQRSGNTIYF | TGTGCCATCAGTGAGTCGTGGGGCCAGCGCTCTGGAAACACCATATATTTT | . | 17 | TRBV10-3 | . | TRBJ1-3
CASSIPLTAPNEKLFF | TGTGCCAGTAGTATCCCCTTGACAGCCCCTAATGAAAAACTGTTTTTT | . | 16 | TRBV19 | . | TRBJ1-4
CASTRGGGGYEQYF | TGTGCCAGCACCCGGGGGGGAGGGGGCTACGAGCAGTACTTC | . | 14 | TRBV2 | TRBD2 | TRBJ2-7
CASSIGFFTEAFF | TGTGCCAGTAGTATTGGGTTTTTCACTGAAGCTTTCTTT | few | 13 | TRBV19 | . | TRBJ1-1
CASSHTSGTSTDTQYF | TGCGCCAGCAGCCACACTAGCGGGACTAGCACAGATACGCAGTATTTT | once | 16 | TRBV4-1 | TRBD2 | TRBJ2-3
CAISESQASYEQYF | TGTGCCATCAGTGAGTCCCAGGCCTCCTACGAGCAGTACTTC | . | 14 | TRBV10-3 | . | TRBJ2-7
CASSDPHSREGGQEIYEQYF | TGTGCCAGCAGTGACCCCCACTCACGGGAAGGGGGGCAGGAGATCTACGAGCAGTACTTC | . | 20 | TRBV6-1 | . | TRBJ2-7
CASSQDPVDTQYF | TGTGCCAGCAGCCAAGATCCAGTTGATACGCAGTATTTT | . | 13 | TRBV14 | . | TRBJ2-3
CAIMGGGSYEQYF | TGTGCCATCATGGGCGGGGGGTCCTACGAGCAGTACTTC | . | 13 | TRBV10-3 | TRBD2 | TRBJ2-7
CASSESGSGEQYF | TGCGCCAGCAGTGAAAGTGGGAGTGGGGAGCAGTACTTC | . | 13 | TRBV10-1 | . | TRBJ2-7
CASSSRGANYGYTF | TGTGCCAGCAGCTCCCGGGGAGCTAACTATGGCTACACCTTC | . | 14 | TRBV5-6 | . | TRBJ1-2
CASSYSGGLGETQYF | TGTGCCAGCAGTTACTCCGGGGGGCTGGGGGAGACCCAGTACTTC | . | 15 | TRBV6-5 | . | TRBJ2-5
CASSQPRDSSVDTQYF | TGTGCCAGCAGCCAGCCCCGGGACTCTTCAGTAGATACGCAGTATTTT | . | 16 | TRBV7-9 | . | TRBJ2-3
CASSLESTGELFF | TGTGCCAGCAGCTTAGAGAGCACCGGGGAGCTGTTTTTT | . | 13 | TRBV11-2 | . | TRBJ2-2
CASTRRDGNTIYF | TGTGCCAGTACCCGCAGGGATGGAAACACCATATATTTT | few | 13 | TRBV19 | . | TRBJ1-3
CSVVALADPGEQFF | TGCAGCGTTGTAGCGCTAGCGGATCCAGGGGAGCAGTTCTTC | . | 14 | TRBV29-1 | TRBD2 | TRBJ2-1
CASSQTGRYGYTF | TGTGCCAGCAGTCAAACAGGTCGATATGGCTACACCTTC | . | 13 | TRBV7-9 | . | TRBJ1-2
CATLASNTGELFF | TGTGCCACACTAGCGAGCAACACCGGGGAGCTGTTTTTT | once | 13 | TRBV19 | TRBD2 | TRBJ2-2
CASSLSGNEQFF | TGTGCCAGCAGCTTATCGGGGAATGAGCAGTTCTTC | . | 12 | TRBV7-6 | . | TRBJ2-1
CASSLRQNSYGYTF | TGTGCCAGCAGCTTACGACAGAACAGTTATGGCTACACCTTC | . | 14 | TRBV9 | . | TRBJ1-2
CASSEASLRLRETQYF | TGTGCCAGCAGTGAAGCTTCCCTCCGTCTAAGGGAGACCCAGTACTTC | . | 16 | TRBV2 | . | TRBJ2-5
CASSRRQIQETQYF | TGCGCCAGCAGCCGACGACAGATACAAGAGACCCAGTACTTC | . | 14 | TRBV5-1 | . | TRBJ2-5
CASRTTASTEAFF | TGTGCCAGCAGGACGACAGCGTCCACTGAAGCTTTCTTT | . | 13 | TRBV13 | . | TRBJ1-1
CASSLGQGTYGYTF | TGTGCCAGCAGTTTAGGACAGGGAACCTATGGCTACACCTTC | few | 14 | TRBV28 | TRBD1 | TRBJ1-2
CSARHTGETQYF | TGCAGCGCCCGGCACACGGGAGAGACCCAGTACTTC | . | 12 | TRBV29-1 | . | TRBJ2-5
CATSRGGDDIQYF | TGTGCCACCAGCAGAGGGGGGGATGACATTCAGTACTTC | . | 13 | TRBV15 | . | TRBJ2-4
CASSYAGTPNNEQFF | TGTGCCAGCAGTTACGCCGGGACACCTAACAATGAGCAGTTCTTC | . | 15 | TRBV6-5 | . | TRBJ2-1
CASSFNRGRTSYEQYF | TGTGCCAGCAGCTTCAACAGGGGGCGGACCAGCTACGAGCAGTACTTC | . | 16 | TRBV11-3 | TRBD1 | TRBJ2-7